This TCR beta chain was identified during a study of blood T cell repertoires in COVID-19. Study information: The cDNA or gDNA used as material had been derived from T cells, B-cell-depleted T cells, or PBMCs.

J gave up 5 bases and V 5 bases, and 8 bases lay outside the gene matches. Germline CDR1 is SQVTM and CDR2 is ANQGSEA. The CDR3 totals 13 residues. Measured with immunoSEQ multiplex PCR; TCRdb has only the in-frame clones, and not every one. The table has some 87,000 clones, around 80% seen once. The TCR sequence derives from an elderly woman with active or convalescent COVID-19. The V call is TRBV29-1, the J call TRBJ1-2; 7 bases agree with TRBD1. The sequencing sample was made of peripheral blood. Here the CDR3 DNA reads TGCAGCGTTTTTACCGGGACAGCGTATGGCTACACCTTC. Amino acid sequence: CSVFTGTAYGYTF.